This TCR beta chain was sequenced for a study of Ad26.COV2.S vaccination and SARS-CoV-2 variants. The wider study: Into the muscle, Ad26.COV2.S was dosed once or twice, 56 days apart.

The trim removed 4 bases at V and 3 bases at J, leaving 10 bases unmatched. Germline assignment: CDR1 SGHVS and CDR2 FQNEAQ. This CDR3 is built from 17 residues. Treatment meaning: about 20 received Ad26.COV2.S at low or high dose, single or two shots; several received placebo; per-sample allocation not given. Repertoires come from day 63 after the first vaccine or placebo injection. The study used a vaccine consisting of an Ad26 vector that expressed Wuhan-strain SARS-CoV-2 spike. Generated by immunoSEQ multiplex PCR, the TCRdb table keeps only in-frame clones and is missing some. The sample includes roughly 460,000 clones, about 88% seen only once; the top ten take more than 1.5%.

This specimen consisted of peripheral blood, obtained in a trial of Ad26.COV2.S vaccine versus placebo. The J gene is TRBJ2-5, the V gene TRBV7-8; 11 bases align to TRBD2. This TCR was sampled from a person between 18 and 59 years old who received the Ad26.COV2.S COVID-19 vaccine or a placebo. CDR3 nucleotide sequence: TGTGCCAGCAGCTCGACTCGACTAGCGGGAATAGAAGAGACCCAGTACTTC. Translated, it gives CASSSTRLAGIEETQYF.